This T cell receptor (beta chain) was captured by sequencing in a study of Ad26.COV2.S vaccination and SARS-CoV-2 variants. About the research overall: Intramuscular Ad26.COV2.S doses were given once or twice, 56 days apart.

The treatment denotes: around 19 received Ad26.COV2.S at low or high dose, single or two shots; 5 received placebo; per-sample allocation not given. Specimen acquisition occurred on day 63 following the initial vaccine or placebo injection. Expressing Wuhan-strain SARS-CoV-2 spike, an Ad26 vector served as the vaccine. The germline V gene encodes CDR1 MDHEN and CDR2 SYDVKM. V was pared by 7 bases and J by 5 bases, with 15 bases between. This CDR3 has 14 amino acids. Study results and limitations: Assessments of TCR breadth and depth may have underestimated the total T cell responses.

This clone has just one count. Its antigen is not known. Some clones are missing from TCRdb's copy, which holds only in-frame ones; the method was immunoSEQ multiplex PCR. The sample has about 420,000 clones, approximately 88% seen once. The source was peripheral blood, collected in a trial of Ad26.COV2.S vaccine versus placebo. The TCR comes from a person between 18 and 65 years old who received the Ad26.COV2.S COVID-19 vaccine or a placebo. This rearrangement joins TRBV28 to TRBJ1-5, with a possible D match to TRBD1 (6 bases). The CDR3 sequence is CASIVGGGYQPQHF. DNA of the CDR3: TGTGCCAGCATCGTCGGGGGCGGTTATCAGCCCCAGCATTTT.